Each of the 5 T cell receptor beta chains below was sequenced from the same sample in a study of blood T cell repertoires in COVID-19. The repertoire was sequenced with immunoSEQ multiplex PCR; TCRdb's copy has only in-frame clones and lacks some. Of approximately 240,000 clones listed, 80% to 85% are singletons. Sequencing input: peripheral blood. The receptor set was obtained from a woman aged 55-70 years with acute or convalescent COVID-19.

This clone was counted between two and nine times. The rearrangement uses TRBV12-1 and TRBJ2-3; the table gives TRBD2 as D, unverified against the DNA. TRBV12-1 is annotated as a pseudogene. The CDR3 is 18 amino acids. The CDR3 bases are TGTGCCAGCAGCCCTCCCTTCGGACTAGCGGGGGCCACAGATACGCAGTATTTT. Translation: CASSPPFGLAGATDTQYF.

J is TRBJ1-1 and V is TRBV29-1, with D perhaps matching TRBD1 (5 bases). The CDR3 totals 10 residues. The V gene's germline CDR1 is SQVTM and CDR2 ANQGSEA. Trimming cost V 8 bases and J 4 bases, with 8 bases left between them. DNA for the CDR3: TGCAGCTCCGGGGGCACTGAAGCTTTCTTT. Protein product: CSSGGTEAFF.

In regard to this clone: The identical CDR3 is also encoded by other nucleotide sequences in the sample. This chain connects TRBV5-1 to TRBJ1-6; 7 bases agree with TRBD1. Germline V lookup: CDR1 SGHRS, CDR2 YFSETQ. With V trimmed by 2 bases and J by 8 bases, 1 base remained unmatched. The CDR3 contains 13 residues. CDR3 nucleotide sequence: TGCGCCAGCAGCTTAGACAGGGATTCACCCCTCCACTTT. Protein sequence: CASSLDRDSPLHF.

The chain carries TRBV6-6 and TRBJ1-3; the match to TRBD1 covers 7 bases. The V gene's germline CDR1 is MNHNY and CDR2 SVGAGI (reference sequence). V dropped 7 bases and J dropped 3; count of bases not matched to a gene: 12. The CDR3 spans 16 residues. CDR3 bases: TGTGCCAGCATGCGTCCAGGGCAGGGGGGTGGAAACACCATATATTTT. Its translation is CASMRPGQGGGNTIYF.

The chain combines TRBV2 with TRBJ1-2, with a weak D call TRBD1 (6 bases). CDR1 is SNHLY and CDR2 is FYNNEI in the germline V gene. Between the trimmed V and J ends, which lost 5 bases and 2 bases, there was a span of 15 bases. This CDR3 is built from 15 residues. The CDR3 spells CASSSSGQTNYGYTF. CDR3 sequence (DNA): TGTGCCAGCAGTTCCTCGGGACAAACGAACTATGGCTACACCTTC.